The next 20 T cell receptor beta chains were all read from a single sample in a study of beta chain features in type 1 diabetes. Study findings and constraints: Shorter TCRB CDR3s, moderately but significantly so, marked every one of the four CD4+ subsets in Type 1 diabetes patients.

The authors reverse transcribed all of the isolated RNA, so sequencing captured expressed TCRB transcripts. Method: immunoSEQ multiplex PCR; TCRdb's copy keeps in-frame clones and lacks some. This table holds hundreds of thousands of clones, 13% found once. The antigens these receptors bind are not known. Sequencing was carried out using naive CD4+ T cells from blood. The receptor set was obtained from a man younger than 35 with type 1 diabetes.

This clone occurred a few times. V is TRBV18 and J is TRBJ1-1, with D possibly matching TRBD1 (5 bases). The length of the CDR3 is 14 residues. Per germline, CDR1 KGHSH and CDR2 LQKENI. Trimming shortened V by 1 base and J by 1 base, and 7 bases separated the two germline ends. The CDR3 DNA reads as TGTGCCAGCTCACCACAGCAGGGGAACACTGAAGCTTTCTTT. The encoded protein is CASSPQQGNTEAFF.

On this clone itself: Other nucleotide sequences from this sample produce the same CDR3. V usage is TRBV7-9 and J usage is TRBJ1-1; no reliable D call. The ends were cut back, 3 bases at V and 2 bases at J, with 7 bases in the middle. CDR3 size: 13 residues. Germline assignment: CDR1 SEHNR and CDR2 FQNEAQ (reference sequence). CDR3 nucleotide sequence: TGTGCCAGCAGCTTCGGAGGAAACACTGAAGCTTTCTTT. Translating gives CASSFGGNTEAFF.

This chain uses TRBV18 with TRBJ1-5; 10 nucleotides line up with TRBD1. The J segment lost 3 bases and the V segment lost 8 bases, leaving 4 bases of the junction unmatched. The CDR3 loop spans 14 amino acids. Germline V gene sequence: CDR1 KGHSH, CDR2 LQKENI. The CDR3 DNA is TGTGCCAGCGCGGACAGGGGGACCAATCAGCCCCAGCATTTT. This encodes CASADRGTNQPQHF.

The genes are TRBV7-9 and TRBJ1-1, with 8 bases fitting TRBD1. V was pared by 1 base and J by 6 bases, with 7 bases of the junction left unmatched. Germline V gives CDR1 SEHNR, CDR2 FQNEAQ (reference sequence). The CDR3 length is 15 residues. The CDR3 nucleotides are TGTGCCAGCAGCTTAGACAGGACAGGGAAGGCTGAAGCTTTCTTT. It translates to CASSLDRTGKAEAFF.

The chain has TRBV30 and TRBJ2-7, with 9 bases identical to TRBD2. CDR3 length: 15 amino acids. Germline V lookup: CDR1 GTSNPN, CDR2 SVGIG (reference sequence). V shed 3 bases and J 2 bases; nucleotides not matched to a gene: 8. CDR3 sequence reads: CAWSNPRGGPYEQYF. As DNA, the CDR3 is TGTGCCTGGAGCAACCCGCGGGGGGGACCCTACGAGCAGTACTTC. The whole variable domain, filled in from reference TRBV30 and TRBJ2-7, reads SQTIHQWPATLVQPVGSPLSLECTVEGTSNPNLYWYRQAAGRGLQLLFYSVGIGQISSEVPQNLSASRPQDRQFILSSKKLLLSDSGFYLCAWSNPRGGPYEQYFGPGTRLTVT.

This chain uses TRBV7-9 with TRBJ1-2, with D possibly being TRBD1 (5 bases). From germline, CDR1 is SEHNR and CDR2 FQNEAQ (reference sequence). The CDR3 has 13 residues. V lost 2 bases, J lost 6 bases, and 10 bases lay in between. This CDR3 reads CASSLKGRNGYTF. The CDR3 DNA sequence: TGTGCCAGCAGCTTAAAGGGGCGCAATGGCTACACCTTC.

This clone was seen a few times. The CDR3 is CASSEIPAITKNIQYF. CDR3 coding DNA: TGCGCCAGCAGTGAGATCCCAGCGATTACCAAAAACATTCAGTACTTC. The chain joins TRBV10-2 to TRBJ2-4; D is unresolved. This CDR3 has 16 amino acids. Trimming removed 2 bases at V and 2 bases at J, with 13 bases between. Germline values: CDR1 WSHSY, CDR2 SAAADI.

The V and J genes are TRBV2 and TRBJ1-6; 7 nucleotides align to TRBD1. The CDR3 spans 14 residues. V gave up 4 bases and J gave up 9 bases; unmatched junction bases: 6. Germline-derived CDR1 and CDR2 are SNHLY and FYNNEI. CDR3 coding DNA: TGTGCCAGCAGTGGCGACAGGGAATTTTCACCCCTCCACTTT. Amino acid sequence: CASSGDREFSPLHF.

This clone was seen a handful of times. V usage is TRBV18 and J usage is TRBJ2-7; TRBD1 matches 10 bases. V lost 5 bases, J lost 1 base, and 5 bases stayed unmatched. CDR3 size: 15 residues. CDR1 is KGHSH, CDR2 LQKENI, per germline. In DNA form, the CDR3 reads TGTGCCAGCTCAATGGGACAGGGGCCTTCCTACGAGCAGTACTTC. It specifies CASSMGQGPSYEQYF. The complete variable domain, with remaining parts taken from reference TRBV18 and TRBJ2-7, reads NAGVMQNPRHLVRRRGQEARLRCSPMKGHSHVYWYRQLPEEGLKFMVYLQKENIIDESGMPKERFSAEFPKEGPSILRIQQVVRGDSAAYFCASSMGQGPSYEQYFGPGTRLTVT.

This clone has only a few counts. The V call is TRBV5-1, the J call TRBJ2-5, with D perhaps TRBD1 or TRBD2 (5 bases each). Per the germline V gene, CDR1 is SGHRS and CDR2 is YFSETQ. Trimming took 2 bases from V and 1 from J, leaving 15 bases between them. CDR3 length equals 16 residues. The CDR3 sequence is CASSFDTGTAQETQYF. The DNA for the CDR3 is TGCGCCAGCAGCTTCGATACCGGGACGGCCCAAGAGACCCAGTACTTC.

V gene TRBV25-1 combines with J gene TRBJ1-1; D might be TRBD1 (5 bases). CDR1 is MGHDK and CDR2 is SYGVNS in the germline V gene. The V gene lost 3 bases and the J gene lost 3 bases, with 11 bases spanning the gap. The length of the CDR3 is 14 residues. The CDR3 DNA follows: TGTGCCAGCAGTGAGGCAGGGCCGGACACTGAAGCTTTCTTT. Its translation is CASSEAGPDTEAFF.

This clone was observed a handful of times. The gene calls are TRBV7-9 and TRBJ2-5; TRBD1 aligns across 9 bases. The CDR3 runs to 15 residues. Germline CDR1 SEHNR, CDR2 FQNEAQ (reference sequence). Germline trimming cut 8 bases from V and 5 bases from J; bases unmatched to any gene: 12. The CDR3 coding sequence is TGTGCCAGCGGGTACCACAGGGGGCTCGTGGAGACCCAGTACTTC. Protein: CASGYHRGLVETQYF.

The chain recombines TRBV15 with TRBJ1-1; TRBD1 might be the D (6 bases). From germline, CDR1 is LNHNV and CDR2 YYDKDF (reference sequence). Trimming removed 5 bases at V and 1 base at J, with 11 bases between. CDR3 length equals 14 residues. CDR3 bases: TGTGCCACCAGCCCCCAACAGGGGAACACTGAAGCTTTCTTT. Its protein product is CATSPQQGNTEAFF.

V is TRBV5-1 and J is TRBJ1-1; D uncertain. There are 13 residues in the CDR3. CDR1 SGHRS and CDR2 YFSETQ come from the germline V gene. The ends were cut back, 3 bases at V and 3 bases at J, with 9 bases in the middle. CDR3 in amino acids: CASSSIEDTEAFF. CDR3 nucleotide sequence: TGCGCCAGCAGCTCGATTGAGGACACTGAAGCTTTCTTT.

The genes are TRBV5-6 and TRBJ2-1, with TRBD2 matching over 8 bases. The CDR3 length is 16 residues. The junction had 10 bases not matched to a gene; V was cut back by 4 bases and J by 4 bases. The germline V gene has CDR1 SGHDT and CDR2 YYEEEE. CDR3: CASSPLGRGAYNEQFF. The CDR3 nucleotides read TGTGCCAGCAGCCCTTTGGGGCGGGGGGCTTACAATGAGCAGTTCTTC.

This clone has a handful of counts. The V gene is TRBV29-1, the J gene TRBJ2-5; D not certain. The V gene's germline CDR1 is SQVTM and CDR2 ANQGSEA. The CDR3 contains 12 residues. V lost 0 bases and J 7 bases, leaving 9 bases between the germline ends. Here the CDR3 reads CSVEEGPRTQYF. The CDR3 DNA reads TGCAGCGTTGAAGAAGGGCCCCGGACCCAGTACTTC.

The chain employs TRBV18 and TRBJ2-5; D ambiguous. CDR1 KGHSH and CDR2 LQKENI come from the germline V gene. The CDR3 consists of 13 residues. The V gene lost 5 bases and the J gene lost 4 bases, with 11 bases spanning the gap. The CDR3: CASSKKVTETQYF. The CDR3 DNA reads TGTGCCAGCTCAAAGAAGGTTACAGAGACCCAGTACTTC.

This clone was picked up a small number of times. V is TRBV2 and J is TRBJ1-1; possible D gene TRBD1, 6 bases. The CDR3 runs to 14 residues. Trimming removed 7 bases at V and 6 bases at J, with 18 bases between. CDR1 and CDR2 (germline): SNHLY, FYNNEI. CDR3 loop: CASTRTGTNPEAFF. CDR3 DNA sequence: TGTGCCAGCACCCGGACCGGGACAAACCCTGAAGCTTTCTTT.

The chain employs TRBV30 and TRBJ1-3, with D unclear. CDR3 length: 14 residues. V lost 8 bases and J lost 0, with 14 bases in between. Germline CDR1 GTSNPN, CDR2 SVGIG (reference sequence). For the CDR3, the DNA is TGTGCCATGCCCTCGGTGGGCTCTGGAAACACCATATATTTT. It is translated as CAMPSVGSGNTIYF. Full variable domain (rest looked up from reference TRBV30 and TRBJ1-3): SQTIHQWPATLVQPVGSPLSLECTVEGTSNPNLYWYRQAAGRGLQLLFYSVGIGQISSEVPQNLSASRPQDRQFILSSKKLLLSDSGFYLCAMPSVGSGNTIYFGEGSWLTVV.

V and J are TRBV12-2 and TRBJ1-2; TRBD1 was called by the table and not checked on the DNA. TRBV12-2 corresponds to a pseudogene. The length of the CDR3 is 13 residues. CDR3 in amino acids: CASRPRGCGGYTF. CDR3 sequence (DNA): TGTGCAAGTCGCCCCAGGGGGTGCGGTGGCTACACCTTC.